Listed here are 10 T cell receptor beta chains from one sample, sequenced in a study of blood T cell repertoires in COVID-19. The repertoire was sequenced with immunoSEQ multiplex PCR; TCRdb's copy has only in-frame clones and lacks some. The repertoire has tens of thousands of clones, roughly 87% of them found once; the top ten carry about 29%. Sample: peripheral blood. These receptors were taken from an elderly woman with acute or convalescent COVID-19.

V gene TRBV19 combines with J gene TRBJ1-2; 8 positions agree with TRBD1. The CDR3 is made up of 13 amino acids. CDR1 and CDR2 from the germline V gene are LNHDA and SQIVND (reference sequence). The junction had 12 bases not matched to a gene; V was cut back by 10 bases and J by 8 bases. The DNA for the CDR3 is TGTGCCACTTATCTCACAGGGGGACGGGGCTACACCTTC. Amino acid sequence: CATYLTGGRGYTF.

V and J are TRBV2 and TRBJ1-1; no definite D call. This CDR3 region has 12 residues. Germline V gives CDR1 SNHLY, CDR2 FYNNEI. V lost 3 bases and J lost 11, with 13 bases in between. CDR3 amino acids: CASSDRRLSAFF. The CDR3 DNA reads TGTGCCAGCAGTGATCGGAGGCTGTCCGCTTTCTTT.

The rearrangement joins TRBV3-1 (or the pseudogene TRBV3-2) to TRBJ1-4, with D hard to call. CDR1 is LGHDT and CDR2 is YNNKEL in the germline V gene (reference sequence). CDR3 length: 14 amino acids. Trimming removed 4 bases at V and 7 bases at J, with 13 bases between. CDR3 region: CASSLRHDGEKLFF. In nucleotides, the CDR3 is TGTGCCAGCAGCCTCCGACACGACGGTGAAAAACTGTTTTTT.

The table lists this clone with a count of one. V gene TRBV2 combines with J gene TRBJ1-6; D unclear. Germline V gives CDR1 SNHLY, CDR2 FYNNEI. Trimming removed 4 bases at V and 0 bases at J, with 13 bases between. CDR3 length equals 17 residues. For the CDR3, the DNA is TGTGCCAGCAGTGTACCGCGGTCTCGCTCCTATAATTCACCCCTCCACTTT. It is translated as CASSVPRSRSYNSPLHF.

This CDR3 reads CASSRRTGDGNTIYF. CDR3 DNA: TGCGCCAGCAGTCGACGGACAGGGGACGGAAACACCATATATTTT. The V call is TRBV5-1, the J call TRBJ1-3, with 9 nucleotides matching TRBD1. CDR1 is SGHRS and CDR2 is YFSETQ in the germline V gene. With 5 bases clipped from V and 4 bases from J, the junction kept 7 bases outside the gene matches. The CDR3 totals 15 residues. Based on the CDR3 plus reference TRBV5-1 and TRBJ1-3, the full variable domain is KAGVTQTPRYLIKTRGQQVTLSCSPISGHRSVSWYQQTPGQGLQFLFEYFSETQRNKGNFPGRFSGRQFSNSRSEMNVSTLELGDSALYLCASSRRTGDGNTIYFGEGSWLTVV.

V and J are TRBV24-1 and TRBJ2-4; TRBD1 agrees at 10 bases. The CDR3 is 13 amino acids. The germline V gene has CDR1 KGHDR and CDR2 SFDVKD. V lost 7 bases and J lost 10; bases outside the gene matches: 6. The CDR3 reads CATSETGGSIQYF. The CDR3 DNA reads as TGTGCCACCAGCGAGACAGGGGGCTCTATTCAGTACTTC.

V and J are TRBV10-3 and TRBJ2-1; 8 nucleotides agree with TRBD2. Germline CDR1 ENHRY, CDR2 SYGVKD. The CDR3 sequence is 16 residues long. V trimming: 0 bases; J trimming: 5 bases; junction bases outside the gene matches: 6. The CDR3 DNA reads TGTGCCATCAGTGAGTCGATACTAGCGGCAAACAATGAGCAGTTCTTC. Translation gives CAISESILAANNEQFF.

The chain combines TRBV7-6 with TRBJ1-6; D is unresolved. This CDR3 has 15 amino acids. The germline V gene encodes CDR1 SGHVS and CDR2 FNYEAQ. V lost 2 bases and J 4 bases, leaving 9 bases between the germline ends. CDR3 sequence reads: CASSLTSAYNSPLHF. For the CDR3, the DNA is TGTGCCAGCAGCTTAACCAGCGCTTATAATTCACCCCTCCACTTT.

In its sample, this clone was seen once. CDR3 region: CASSPGTGSLNEQFF. The CDR3 DNA sequence: TGCGCCAGCAGCCCCGGGACAGGGTCCCTCAATGAGCAGTTCTTC. The genes are TRBV5-1 and TRBJ2-1, with TRBD1 identical over 9 bases. CDR1 is SGHRS and CDR2 is YFSETQ in the germline V gene. This CDR3 is 15 amino acids long. V shed 4 bases and J 6 bases; nucleotides not matched to a gene: 8.

The CDR3 loop reads CASSYLQGAEETQYF. The CDR3 nucleotides read TGTGCCAGCAGTTACTTACAGGGGGCAGAAGAGACCCAGTACTTC. V gene TRBV6-5 combines with J gene TRBJ2-5, with TRBD1 matching over 9 bases. Germline V gene sequence: CDR1 MNHEY, CDR2 SVGAGI. Trimming cost V 1 base and J 3 bases; bases outside gene matches: 3. This CDR3 region has 15 residues.